This is a list of T cell receptor beta chains from one sample in a study of human T cells and chemical hapten exposure. TCRdb called the RACE reads again in MiXCR, with one record for every CDR3 protein. The sample includes about 82,000 distinct CDR3 sequences, roughly 13% of them seen just once. Here the sequenced sample was whole blood, taken in connection with sensitization to the hapten diphenylcyclopropenone (DPC). The receptors come from a woman aged 45-60 years with alopecia areata. Some clones in this sample may be carry-over from other donors' samples. The CDR3 runs from the conserved cysteine through the conserved F or W. D genes are given only for firm matches. Part of the rows lack a size; the others show once, few, many or a class for expanded clones.

clone_size j_call v_call d_call cdr3_nt cdr3_aa
many TRBJ1-1 TRBV11-2 TRBD1 TGTGCCAGCAGCTTAGATGAAGTGGGGCTCCGGGACAGAAGGATGAACACTGAAGCTTTCTTT CASSLDEVGLRDRRMNTEAFF
many TRBJ2-1 TRBV3-1 NA TGTGCCAGCAGCCAAGCTTCCCGGGGGAATGAGCAGTTCTTC CASSQASRGNEQFF
few TRBJ2-3 TRBV4-1 NA TGCGCCAGCCGGTCGCCGGAGGGTAGCGCAGATACGCAGTATTTT CASRSPEGSADTQYF
few TRBJ1-4 TRBV12-2 NA TGTGCAAGTCGCTTAGCCAGGGACATCAGAGCTGAAAAACTGTTTTTT CASRLARDIRAEKLFF
many TRBJ2-5 TRBV12-3/TRBV12-4 NA TGTGCCAGCAGTTTCGGACTGGCTCAAGAGACCCAGTACTTC CASSFGLAQETQYF
NA TRBJ2-3 TRBV5-8 TRBD1 TGTGCCAGCAGCTTGGGACAGGGGGAAGATACGCAGTATTTT CASSLGQGEDTQYF
few TRBJ2-7 TRBV7-6 TRBD2 TGTGCCAGCAGCCCCCTACCTAGGGGACTAGCGGGAGGACGCCCCACCTACGAGCAGTACTTC CASSPLPRGLAGGRPTYEQYF
few TRBJ2-7 TRBV3-1 NA TGTGCCAGCAGCCACCGGGACGGCTACGAGCAGTACTTC CASSHRDGYEQYF
few TRBJ2-3 TRBV7-3 NA TGTGCCAGCAGCTTAGGGGCGGGATACACAGATACGCAGTATTTT CASSLGAGYTDTQYF
many TRBJ2-4 TRBV7-9 NA TGTGCCAGCAGCTTACCCCAAAACATTCAGTACTTC CASSLPQNIQYF
NA TRBJ2-2 TRBV7-2 TRBD2 TGTGCCAGCAGCTTTGGCGCTAGCGGTAACACCGGGGAGCTGTTTTTT CASSFGASGNTGELFF
NA TRBJ2-1 TRBV20-1 TRBD2 TGCAGTGCCACCTTACTAGCGGGAGGGCCCAATGAGCAGTTCTTC CSATLLAGGPNEQFF
few TRBJ2-5 TRBV29-1 TRBD2 TGCAGCGTTGAAGTAAAGGGGACTAGCGGGAACCAAGAGACCCAGTACTTC CSVEVKGTSGNQETQYF
many TRBJ1-5 TRBV30 NA TGTGCCTGGAGTCTCCTGACAGGAAAGGGGCAGCCCCAGCATTTT CAWSLLTGKGQPQHF
many TRBJ1-2 TRBV11-2 NA TGTGCCAGCAGCGACGCCACCTATGGCTACACCTTC CASSDATYGYTF
few TRBJ2-7 TRBV15 TRBD1 TGTGCCACCAGCAGGGACAGGGTGTCCTACGAGCAGTACTTC CATSRDRVSYEQYF
many TRBJ2-5 TRBV11-2 TRBD1 TGTGCCAGCAGCTCCATAGGGGGCACAGAGACCCAGTACTTC CASSSIGGTETQYF
NA TRBJ1-1 TRBV29-1 NA TGCAGCGCCGTGGACACGCTGAACACTGAAGCTTTCTTT CSAVDTLNTEAFF
few TRBJ2-1 TRBV20-1 TRBD2 TGCAGTGCAGGGGGACTAGCGGGAGATTCCCATGAGCAGTTCTTC CSAGGLAGDSHEQFF
many TRBJ1-6 TRBV2 TRBD1 TGTGCCAGCAAGGGGACAGGGGGCGCGAACGCTTCACCCCTCCACTTT CASKGTGGANASPLHF
many TRBJ1-4 TRBV20-1 NA TGCAGTGCTCCTCTCCTCAGAGGGGAAAAACTGTTTTTT CSAPLLRGEKLFF
NA TRBJ1-2 TRBV11-2 TRBD1 TGTGCCAGCAGCCCAGCCCGGACAGGGAACTATGGCTACACCTTC CASSPARTGNYGYTF
many TRBJ2-1 TRBV28 TRBD2 TGTGCCAGCAGTCCTGTCGGTAGCGGGAGTGTGAATGAGCAGTTCTTC CASSPVGSGSVNEQFF
NA TRBJ1-5 TRBV19 NA TGTGCCAGTAGTATGATGCGCTATAGCAATCAGCCCCAGCATTTT CASSMMRYSNQPQHF
many TRBJ2-1 TRBV7-6 TRBD1 TGTGCCAGCAGCAGAGGACAGGGGGTGAGTCAGAAAAATGAGCAGTTCTTC CASSRGQGVSQKNEQFF
few TRBJ2-3 TRBV11-3 NA TGTGCCAGCAGCGTACAGGGCCTTAGCACAGATACGCAGTATTTT CASSVQGLSTDTQYF
NA TRBJ2-3 TRBV29-1 NA TGCAGCGTTGAATGGCCCACAGATACGCAGTATTTT CSVEWPTDTQYF
many TRBJ2-3 TRBV6-4 NA TGTGCCAGCAGTGACGGGTTCACAGATACGCAGTATTTT CASSDGFTDTQYF
many TRBJ1-6 TRBV2 TRBD1 TGTGCCAGCAGTGATAAGTCTCTGCGACAGGGTTATTCACCCCTCCACTTT CASSDKSLRQGYSPLHF
once TRBJ2-1 TRBV3-1 TRBD2 TGTGCCAGTTCACTAGCGGGAGAACCCTACAATGAGCAGTTCTTC CASSLAGEPYNEQFF
few TRBJ2-1 TRBV29-1 TRBD2 TGCAGCGTTGGGCTAGCGGGAGGTTCCTACAATGAGCAGTTCTTC CSVGLAGGSYNEQFF
many TRBJ2-6 TRBV3-1 NA TGTGCCAGCAGCCAAGTAATGAGAGCTGGGGCCAACGTCCTGACTTTC CASSQVMRAGANVLTF
few TRBJ1-2 TRBV29-1 TRBD1 TGCAGCGGGGAGGTCGGGACAGGGGGTTATGGCTACACCTTC CSGEVGTGGYGYTF
many TRBJ2-1 TRBV14 NA TGTGCCAGCAGCCATGACCGGCAGGGCCTCTACAATGAGCAGTTCTTC CASSHDRQGLYNEQFF
many TRBJ1-1 TRBV6-4 NA TGTGCCAGCAGTCATGGAGGGGTAGCTTTCTTT CASSHGGVAFF
NA TRBJ2-1 TRBV20-1 NA TGCAGTGCTCGAGCGGGCTACAATGAGCAGTTCTTC CSARAGYNEQFF
many TRBJ1-2 TRBV6-6 NA TGTGCCAGCAGTCTGGGGGGCCCGAACTATGGCTACACCTTC CASSLGGPNYGYTF
few TRBJ1-2 TRBV25-1 NA TGTGCCAGCAGTGAGACTTTAAATGGCTACACCTTC CASSETLNGYTF
few TRBJ2-4 TRBV13 NA TGTGCCAGCAGGATGTGGGGTGCGGCCAAAAACATTCAGTACTTC CASRMWGAAKNIQYF
few TRBJ2-1 TRBV7-2 NA TGTGCCAGCAGCCCCGAGATCTCTGAGCAGTTCTTC CASSPEISEQFF
few TRBJ1-1 TRBV28 NA TGTGCCAGCAGTCCCTTTGGCAGGCGAGGGACTGAAGCTTTCTTT CASSPFGRRGTEAFF
few TRBJ2-5 TRBV11-2 TRBD2 TGTGCCAGCAGCCATGGACTAGCGGGTGAGACCCAGTACTTC CASSHGLAGETQYF
NA TRBJ2-2 TRBV18 TRBD1 TGTGCCAGCTCACCTTGGACAGGAGGGAACACCGGGGAGCTGTTTTTT CASSPWTGGNTGELFF
many TRBJ2-7 TRBV20-1 NA TGCAGTGCTAGAGTCAGGGACGGTAGCTCCTACGAGCAGTACTTC CSARVRDGSSYEQYF
many TRBJ1-5 TRBV18 NA TGTGCCAGCTCACCCATGGACGGGCAGCCCCAGCATTTT CASSPMDGQPQHF
few TRBJ1-5 TRBV2 NA TGTGCCAGCAGCGGAGAGTATAGCAATCAGCCCCAGCATTTT CASSGEYSNQPQHF
NA TRBJ2-7 TRBV7-2 NA TGTGCCAGCAGCGGGAGCTCCTACGAGCAGTACTTC CASSGSSYEQYF
few TRBJ1-1 TRBV5-6 NA TGTGCCAGCAGCTTAATCTACACTGAAGCTTTCTTT CASSLIYTEAFF
NA TRBJ1-5 TRBV2 TRBD1 TGTGCCAGCAGTGGGGGACAGGGGGCTCTGAGTCAGCCCCAGCATTTT CASSGGQGALSQPQHF
NA TRBJ2-2 TRBV7-3 TRBD2 TGTGCCAGCAGCTTAAGTGGGGCTAGCGGGCTCGTGAACACCGGGGAGCTGTTTTTT CASSLSGASGLVNTGELFF
NA TRBJ1-1 TRBV6-6 TRBD1 TGTGCCAGCAGTAAGCATACCAGACAGGGGGAAACTGAAGCTTTCTTT CASSKHTRQGETEAFF
many TRBJ2-3 TRBV28 TRBD1 TGTGCCAGCGGCTTCAGGGGGCGTAAGCAGTATTTT CASGFRGRKQYF
many TRBJ1-2 TRBV7-6 NA TGTGCCAGCAGCTTCCGGGGGGGTCATGGCTACACCTTC CASSFRGGHGYTF
many TRBJ2-7 TRBV29-1 NA TGCAGCGTTGATTCCGGGACACCCTCCTACGAGCAGTACTTC CSVDSGTPSYEQYF